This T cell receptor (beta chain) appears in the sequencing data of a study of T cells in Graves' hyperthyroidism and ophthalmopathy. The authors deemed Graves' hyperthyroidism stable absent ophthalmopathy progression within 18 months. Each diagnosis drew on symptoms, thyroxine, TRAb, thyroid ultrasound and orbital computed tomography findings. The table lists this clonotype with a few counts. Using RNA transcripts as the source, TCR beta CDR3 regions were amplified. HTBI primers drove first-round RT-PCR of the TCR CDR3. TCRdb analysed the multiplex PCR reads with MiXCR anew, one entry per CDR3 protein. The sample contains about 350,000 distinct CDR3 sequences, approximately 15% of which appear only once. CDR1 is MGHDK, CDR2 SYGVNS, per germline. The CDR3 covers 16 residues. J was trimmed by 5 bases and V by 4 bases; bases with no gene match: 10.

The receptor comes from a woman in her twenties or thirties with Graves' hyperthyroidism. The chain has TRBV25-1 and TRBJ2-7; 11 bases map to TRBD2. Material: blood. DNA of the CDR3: TGTGCCAGCAGTGGACTAGCGGGGATCGAACGGAACGAGCAGTACTTC. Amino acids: CASSGLAGIERNEQYF.